This TCR beta chain was sequenced during a study of PD-1 blockade in classical Hodgkin lymphoma. Study context: Every 2 weeks, patients had 3 mg/kg nivolumab intravenously. Study-wide points: Repertoires differed for reasons still undefined, possibly disease activity or prior therapy. Patients with an early start, nivolumab under 1 year after ASCT, were excluded.

J gave up 5 bases and V 9 bases, and 14 bases lay outside the gene matches. The CDR3 loop spans 15 amino acids. From germline, CDR1 is LNHDA and CDR2 SQIVND (reference sequence). Profiled with immunoSEQ multiplex PCR; TCRdb holds only in-frame clones, not every one. The data hold 13,000 or so clones, with around 90% observed a single time. Comment on this clone: Its antigen is undetermined.

Each and every patient relapsed after autologous stem cell transplantation, and patients got differing brentuximab vedotin exposure. The specimen was peripheral blood mononuclear cells (PBMCs), collected at baseline. The V gene is TRBV19, the J gene TRBJ2-7; 9 nucleotides line up with TRBD2. The TCR sequence derives from a human donor with classical Hodgkin lymphoma. The CDR3 DNA sequence: TGTGCCAGCCTCCCATCGGGACTAGCTACCGACGAGCAGTACTTC. This gives the protein CASLPSGLATDEQYF.